This T cell receptor (beta chain) was retrieved from a study of glioma-infiltrating T cells after dendritic cell vaccination. Points from the study as a whole: Higher TCR clonality did not directly relate to longer survival.

The ends were cut back, 7 bases at V and 7 bases at J, with 14 bases in the middle. Germline CDR1 is SQVTM and CDR2 is ANQGSEA. There are 12 residues in the CDR3. Blood PBMC samples: pre-vaccination, two weeks post third vaccination, and at tumor progression. The PCR used 60 V beta and 13 J beta primers. Method: immunoSEQ multiplex PCR; TCRdb's copy keeps in-frame clones and lacks some. The sample includes fewer than 25,000 clones, more than 65% of them seen just once. For this clone: The antigen is undetermined.

The chain employs TRBV29-1 and TRBJ2-1; perhaps TRBD2 as D (6 bases). The sequenced sample was blood, obtained before dendritic cell vaccination. This TCR came from a human donor with glioblastoma. CDR3: CSARDSSNEQFF. The DNA for the CDR3 is TGCAGCGCTCGGGACTCATCAAATGAGCAGTTCTTC.